The TCR beta chain described here comes from a study of PD-1 blockade in mismatch repair-deficient tumors. About the study: Patients had more than ten mismatch repair-deficient cancer types, all previously treated and progressing. Overall study findings and caveats: After pembrolizumab, tumor-resident clones rose rapidly, then generally contracted before radiologic responses.

The repertoire was sequenced with immunoSEQ multiplex PCR; TCRdb's copy has only in-frame clones and lacks some. The sample holds 15,000 or so clones, 84% seen once. The TCR-sequenced patients were three responders to pembrolizumab. Only a few counts were recorded for this clone. Its antigen is still unknown. This specimen includes other DNA sequences encoding the same CDR3. Germline-derived CDR1 and CDR2 are MDHEN and SYDVKM. The V gene lost 1 base and the J gene lost 0 bases, with 7 bases spanning the gap. CDR3 size: 15 residues. The sequences come from PBMCs, collected before pembrolizumab treatment. V and J are TRBV28 and TRBJ1-5; D call uncertain. This TCR came from an adult with mismatch repair-deficient cancer. In nucleotides, the CDR3 is TGTGCCAGCAGTTTATCAAGGGCTAGCAATCAGCCCCAGCATTTT. Protein: CASSLSRASNQPQHF.